The 32 T cell receptor beta chains in this list originate from one sample, sequenced in a study of shared clonotypes between healthy human individuals. Assay used: immunoSEQ multiplex PCR; TCRdb lists only in-frame clones, some missing. The sample lists about 1 million clones, about 75% seen once, with around 1.5% in the top ten. The sequencing input was memory CD4+ T cells sorted from blood. Subset indicated: CD45RA-negative fraction. The receptors stem from a man younger than 35 in good health.

This clone has a count of ten or more. This chain links TRBV5-1 with TRBJ1-1, with D unresolved. V lost 4 bases to trimming and J lost 0 bases, with 13 bases between them. Looked up from germline, CDR1 is SGHRS and CDR2 is YFSETQ. The CDR3 length is 15 residues. Written as DNA, the CDR3 is TGCGCCAGCAGCCGGGTGGACGGCATGAACACTGAAGCTTTCTTT. Translated, it gives CASSRVDGMNTEAFF.

This chain links TRBV27 with TRBJ2-7, with a weak D call TRBD1 (6 bases). The CDR3 runs to 13 residues. Trimming removed 5 bases from V and 3 bases from J, with 11 bases in between. The germline V gene encodes CDR1 MNHEY and CDR2 SMNVEV (reference sequence). The CDR3 region is CASSRRQVYEQYF. CDR3 bases: TGTGCCAGCAGTCGCCGACAGGTCTACGAGCAGTACTTC.

The chain combines TRBV11-2 with TRBJ1-3; D is unresolved. The ends were cut back, 7 bases at V and 3 bases at J, with 13 bases in the middle. This CDR3 has 14 residues. Germline values: CDR1 SGHAT, CDR2 FQNNGV. The CDR3 here is CASTPTLVGNTIYF. The CDR3 DNA is TGTGCCAGCACCCCGACTCTGGTTGGAAACACCATATATTTT. The entire variable domain, with the rest obtained from reference TRBV11-2 and TRBJ1-3, is as follows: EAGVAQSPRYKIIEKRQSVAFWCNPISGHATLYWYQQILGQGPKLLIQFQNNGVVDDSQLPKDRFSAERLKGVDSTLKIQPAKLEDSAVYLCASTPTLVGNTIYFGEGSWLTVV.

This clone has a handful of counts. The chain joins TRBV15 to TRBJ1-6; TRBD1 agrees at 7 bases. From germline, CDR1 is LNHNV and CDR2 YYDKDF (reference sequence). The CDR3 is 16 residues long. V lost 1 base to trimming and J lost 7 bases; unmatched junction nucleotides: 7. The CDR3 region has the DNA TGTGCCACCAGCAGAGGGGGGGACAGCTCCAATTCACCCCTCCACTTT. Encoded protein: CATSRGGDSSNSPLHF.

The V gene is TRBV4-3, the J gene TRBJ2-1; perhaps TRBD2 as D (5 bases). The CDR3 spans 20 residues. V was trimmed by 1 base and J by 3 bases, leaving 25 bases between them. Germline CDR1 and CDR2: LGHNA and YSLEER. The CDR3 sequence: CASSQVYAGTMGPLYNEQFF. The CDR3 DNA reads as TGCGCCAGCAGCCAAGTATATGCGGGTACGATGGGCCCCCTCTACAATGAGCAGTTCTTC.

V is TRBV2 and J is TRBJ2-1; 13 bases match TRBD2. The V and J ends lost 5 bases and 7 bases, in that order; junction bases with no gene match: 5. CDR1 and CDR2 from the germline V gene are SNHLY and FYNNEI. The CDR3 has 15 residues. The CDR3 DNA reads as TGTGCCAGCAGTCCACTAGCGGGAGGGCCAAATGAGCAGTTCTTC. Its translation: CASSPLAGGPNEQFF. Variable domain in full (rest from reference TRBV2 and TRBJ2-1): EPEVTQTPSHQVTQMGQEVILRCVPISNHLYFYWYRQILGQKVEFLVSFYNNEISEKSEIFDDQFSVERPDGSNFTLKIRSTKLEDSAMYFCASSPLAGGPNEQFFGPGTRLTVL.

The J gene is TRBJ1-6, the V gene TRBV5-5; D not resolved. Germline values: CDR1 SGHKS, CDR2 YYEKEE (reference sequence). Trimming left V 3 bases short and J 13 bases short, with 17 bases between. The CDR3 contains 14 residues. This CDR3 reads CASSSTTSPHPLHF. CDR3 in DNA: TGTGCCAGCAGCTCCACTACCAGCCCTCACCCCCTCCACTTT.

This chain joins TRBV25-1 and TRBJ1-2; no clear D. Germline CDR1 is MGHDK and CDR2 is SYGVNS. The germline V and J ends were trimmed by 5 bases and 4 bases, with 17 bases remaining between them. This CDR3 has 15 residues. The DNA of the CDR3 is TGTGCCAGCAGTAAACGCGGCGGACGCATCTATGGCTACACCTTC. Translating gives CASSKRGGRIYGYTF.

A single count supports this clone. The genes are TRBV5-6 and TRBJ1-5; D unresolved. Trimming stripped 6 bases from V and 4 bases from J, with 23 bases between. Germline loops: CDR1 SGHDT, CDR2 YYEEEE. The CDR3 sequence is 17 residues long. The CDR3 spells CASTLGPDHNQNQPQHF. CDR3 sequence (DNA): TGTGCCAGCACTCTGGGCCCGGACCATAACCAAAATCAGCCCCAGCATTTT. Supplemented by reference TRBV5-6 and TRBJ1-5, the full variable domain reads DAGVTQSPTHLIKTRGQQVTLRCSPKSGHDTVSWYQQALGQGPQFIFQYYEEEERQRGNFPDRFSGHQFPNYSSELNVNALLLGDSALYLCASTLGPDHNQNQPQHFGDGTRLSIL.

DNA of the CDR3: TGTGCCAGCAGTGAAGCCTCTGCCGGGCTACCCGGGGAGCTGTTTTTT. It codes for CASSEASAGLPGELFF. The chain is built from TRBV6-1 and TRBJ2-2, with D unclear. The CDR3 is 16 residues long. Germline V lookup: CDR1 MNHNS, CDR2 SASEGT. V was clipped by 0 bases and J by 6 bases, with 14 bases between them.

This rearrangement joins TRBV7-2 to TRBJ1-2; possibly TRBD1 for D (5 bases). Germline V CDR1 and CDR2: SGHTA, FQGNSA. Between the trimmed V and J ends, which lost 0 bases and 5 bases, there was a span of 7 bases. The CDR3 covers 13 residues. The CDR3 DNA sequence: TGTGCCAGCAGCTTAGCGGAGGGGTATGGCTACACCTTC. This translates into CASSLAEGYGYTF.

On this clone itself: Other DNA sequences in this specimen translate into the identical CDR3. The gene calls are TRBV9 and TRBJ2-1, with 12 bases identical to TRBD2. The germline V gene encodes CDR1 SGDLS and CDR2 YYNGEE. The CDR3 is made up of 15 amino acids. The ends lost 0 bases at V and 6 bases at J; junction bases unmatched: 1. The CDR3 sequence: CASSVELAGGNEQFF. Here the CDR3 DNA reads TGTGCCAGCAGCGTAGAACTAGCGGGGGGCAATGAGCAGTTCTTC.

V usage is TRBV5-4 and J usage is TRBJ2-3, with D possibly matching TRBD2 (7 bases). The CDR3 spans 16 residues. V was trimmed by 5 bases and J by 0 bases, leaving 16 bases between them. CDR1 SGHNT and CDR2 YYREEE come from the germline V gene (reference sequence). CDR3 DNA: TGTGCCAGCAGAAGGGGGGGGAGAACTAGCACAGATACGCAGTATTTT. As protein: CASRRGGRTSTDTQYF.

This chain connects TRBV5-1 to TRBJ2-7; D is perhaps TRBD2 (6 bases). This CDR3 has 14 residues. From germline, CDR1 is SGHRS and CDR2 YFSETQ. V shed 0 bases and J shed 5 bases, with 12 bases lying between them. The chain's CDR3 is CASSLGLGIDEQYF. CDR3 nucleotide sequence: TGCGCCAGCAGCTTGGGACTAGGAATAGACGAGCAGTACTTC.

The chain combines TRBV7-2 with TRBJ2-3, with a possible D match to TRBD1 (5 bases). The V end lost 5 bases, the J end lost 3 bases, and 21 bases lay between the germline ends. This CDR3 has 17 residues. The germline V gene has CDR1 SGHTA and CDR2 FQGNSA. In DNA, the CDR3 is TGTGCCAGCAGCCCTTTGGGTTTTACAGGAAAGACAGATACGCAGTATTTT. Amino acid sequence: CASSPLGFTGKTDTQYF.

This clone was observed a few times. The chain combines TRBV18 with TRBJ1-4, with D possibly matching TRBD1 (5 bases). CDR1 and CDR2 from the germline V gene are KGHSH and LQKENI. Trimming cost V 3 bases and J 8 bases, with 7 bases left between them. The CDR3 has 12 amino acids. The CDR3 region is CASSPHREKLFF. CDR3 bases: TGTGCCAGCTCACCGCACAGGGAAAAACTGTTTTTT.

The V call is TRBV15, the J call TRBJ1-3; D not resolved. Germline V gene data show CDR1 as LNHNV and CDR2 as YYDKDF (reference sequence). This CDR3 has 15 amino acids. V was cut by 1 base and J by 0 bases, with 7 bases left in between. The CDR3 DNA follows: TGTGCCACCAGCAGAGGAGTGTTCTCTGGAAACACCATATATTTT. This gives the protein CATSRGVFSGNTIYF.

The chain is built from TRBV11-2 and TRBJ2-1, with 11 bases fitting TRBD2. The trim removed 5 bases at V and 8 bases at J, leaving 11 bases unmatched. CDR3 length: 16 residues. Germline-derived CDR1 and CDR2 are SGHAT and FQNNGV. Here the CDR3 DNA reads TGTGCCAGCAGCCCCAACATAGCGGGAGGGAGGCATGAGCAGTTCTTC. Translated, it gives CASSPNIAGGRHEQFF. Full variable domain (outside the CDR3, taken from reference TRBV11-2 and TRBJ2-1): EAGVAQSPRYKIIEKRQSVAFWCNPISGHATLYWYQQILGQGPKLLIQFQNNGVVDDSQLPKDRFSAERLKGVDSTLKIQPAKLEDSAVYLCASSPNIAGGRHEQFFGPGTRLTVL.

The J gene is TRBJ2-7, the V gene TRBV19, with 9 bases aligning to TRBD1. CDR1 and CDR2 (germline): LNHDA, SQIVND (reference sequence). The CDR3 consists of 15 residues. Trimming cost V 3 bases and J 4 bases; bases outside gene matches: 7. The CDR3 region is CASSISGTGRYEQYF. CDR3 nucleotides: TGTGCCAGTAGTATTTCGGGGACAGGGAGGTACGAGCAGTACTTC.

The chain joins TRBV2 to TRBJ1-4; weak D call: TRBD1 (5 bases). This CDR3 has 14 residues. Trimming removed 7 bases at V and 8 bases at J, with 17 bases between. CDR1 is SNHLY, CDR2 FYNNEI, per germline. CDR3 loop: CASTAGTLGEKLFF. The CDR3 DNA sequence: TGTGCCAGCACCGCCGGGACCCTTGGGGAAAAACTGTTTTTT.

Ten or more counts support this clone. The chain links TRBV2 to TRBJ2-7; 11 positions match TRBD2. Germline CDR1 and CDR2: SNHLY and FYNNEI. V lost 3 bases to trimming and J lost 1 base; unmatched junction nucleotides: 8. The CDR3 is 17 amino acids. DNA of the CDR3: TGTGCCAGCAGTGACCTACTAGCGGGGGATCGTTCCTACGAGCAGTACTTC. Translation gives CASSDLLAGDRSYEQYF.

For this clone: This likely reflects a read error, since a far larger clone is one base away. The chain uses TRBV6-1 and TRBJ1-2; D is unresolved. CDR3 length: 11 amino acids. Germline V CDR1 and CDR2: MNHNS, SASEGT. V gave up 5 bases and J gave up 1 base, with 2 bases separating them. Here the CDR3 reads CASSYNYGYTF. The CDR3 bases are TGTGCCAGCAGTTATAACTATGGCTACACCTTC.

This chain connects TRBV30 to TRBJ2-7; perhaps D is TRBD1 or TRBD2 (5 bases each). Germline V gives CDR1 GTSNPN, CDR2 SVGIG (reference sequence). The ends were cut back, 3 bases at V and 4 bases at J, with 22 bases in the middle. This CDR3 has 16 residues. CDR3 sequence reads: CAWRPSLEGMWYEQYF. Here the CDR3 DNA reads TGTGCCTGGAGACCCTCTCTCGAGGGGATGTGGTACGAGCAGTACTTC.

This chain joins TRBV29-1 and TRBJ2-5; D may be TRBD2 (5 bases). This CDR3 is built from 14 residues. Between the trimmed V and J ends, which lost 3 bases and 0 bases, there was a span of 11 bases. Germline V gene data show CDR1 as SQVTM and CDR2 as ANQGSEA. CDR3 sequence (DNA): TGCAGCGTTGACGGACTGGGGTACCAAGAGACCCAGTACTTC. Translating it yields CSVDGLGYQETQYF.

This clone was observed once. Here the CDR3 reads CASSPMGGQGHQPQHF. CDR3 sequence (DNA): TGTGCCAGTTCCCCAATGGGAGGACAGGGCCATCAGCCCCAGCATTTT. The chain recombines TRBV19 with TRBJ1-5, with 8 bases matching TRBD1. CDR3 size: 16 residues. The germline V gene has CDR1 LNHDA and CDR2 SQIVND (reference sequence). V trimming: 8 bases; J trimming: 5 bases; junction bases outside the gene matches: 14.

This clone has ten or more counts. The J gene is TRBJ1-1, the V gene TRBV6-6; 7 bases match TRBD1. The CDR3 is made up of 14 amino acids. J gave up 1 base and V 2 bases, and 1 base lay outside the gene matches. Germline assignment: CDR1 MNHNY and CDR2 SVGAGI (reference sequence). The CDR3 DNA follows: TGTGCCAGCAGTTACGACAGGGCGAACACTGAAGCTTTCTTT. Protein: CASSYDRANTEAFF.

This chain uses TRBV4-1 with TRBJ1-1; 7 bases are a match to TRBD1. Germline trimming cut 4 bases from V and 5 bases from J; bases unmatched to any gene: 10. Germline V gene data show CDR1 as MGHRA and CDR2 as YSYEKL. The CDR3 is 15 residues long. In nucleotides, the CDR3 is TGCGCCAGCAGCCTATATCGACAGGGTGGTACTGAAGCTTTCTTT. It encodes CASSLYRQGGTEAFF.

This clone appeared once. The V call is TRBV6-1, the J call TRBJ1-2, with D perhaps matching TRBD1 (5 bases). The CDR3 runs to 15 residues. Trimming stripped 6 bases from V and 5 bases from J, with 19 bases between. Germline assignment: CDR1 MNHNS and CDR2 SASEGT. The CDR3: CASRAGNGADYGYTF. The CDR3 DNA sequence: TGTGCCAGCAGAGCGGGGAATGGGGCAGATTATGGCTACACCTTC.

The CDR3 sequence: CASSPGTDPYNEQFF. CDR3 DNA: TGTGCCAGTAGCCCCGGGACAGACCCCTACAATGAGCAGTTCTTC. This chain connects TRBV19 to TRBJ2-1; 7 bases match TRBD1. CDR3 size: 15 residues. CDR1 is LNHDA, CDR2 SQIVND, per germline (reference sequence). V was pared by 6 bases and J by 2 bases, with 7 bases of the junction left unmatched.

This clone was seen more than once but under ten times. The CDR3 protein is CASGGGRETQYF. In DNA form, the CDR3 reads TGTGCCAGCGGCGGGGGCAGAGAGACCCAGTACTTC. V is TRBV7-2 and J is TRBJ2-5; D is possibly TRBD2 (7 bases). Trimming cost V 8 bases and J 4 bases, with 11 bases left between them. The CDR3 spans 12 residues. The V gene's germline CDR1 is SGHTA and CDR2 FQGNSA.

CDR3 residues: CAWSSPLFPGELFF. CDR3 DNA sequence: TGTGCCTGGAGTTCGCCCCTTTTTCCCGGGGAGCTGTTTTTT. The chain joins TRBV30 to TRBJ2-2, with D unclear. V was trimmed by 2 bases and J by 6 bases, leaving 13 bases between them. CDR3 size: 14 residues. From germline, CDR1 is GTSNPN and CDR2 SVGIG (reference sequence).

The chain has TRBV7-2 and TRBJ1-1; D might be TRBD1 (5 bases). The CDR3 extends over 14 amino acids. Trimming took off 5 bases at V and 0 bases at J, with 10 bases between the two ends. The germline V gene has CDR1 SGHTA and CDR2 FQGNSA. CDR3 bases: TGTGCCAGCAGCAGCGACAGTCTGAACACTGAAGCTTTCTTT. Encoded protein: CASSSDSLNTEAFF.